A selection of T cell receptor beta chains follows, all from one sample in a study of blood T cell repertoires in COVID-19. Libraries were prepared by immunoSEQ multiplex PCR; TCRdb keeps only in-frame clonotypes and omits some of them. The sample contains around 260,000 clones, approximately 85% of which appear only once. Sequencing used peripheral blood. The receptors here all came from a human donor with COVID-19, enrolled during active disease. The donor label of this sample is uncertain. Both conserved end residues are trimmed from each CDR3. The order of the fields is CDR3 length, D gene, J gene, V gene, clone size, CDR3 protein. A D gene is named only where the DNA matches it firmly. Part of the rows lack a size; the others show once, few, many or a class for expanded clones.

len: 12
d_gene: -
j_gene: TRBJ1-1
v_gene: TRBV4-3
abundance: -
CDR3aa: ASSQAGRATEAF

len: 13
d_gene: -
j_gene: TRBJ1-6
v_gene: TRBV7-9
abundance: few
CDR3aa: ASRTEGRSNSPLH

len: 12
d_gene: -
j_gene: TRBJ1-2
v_gene: TRBV9
abundance: -
CDR3aa: ASSVGGGSYGYT

len: 12
d_gene: -
j_gene: TRBJ2-3
v_gene: TRBV7-3
abundance: -
CDR3aa: ASSSQGGPDTQY

len: 13
d_gene: -
j_gene: TRBJ1-3
v_gene: TRBV7-9
abundance: few
CDR3aa: ASSFGGALGDTIY

len: 12
d_gene: TRBD2
j_gene: TRBJ2-3
v_gene: TRBV28
abundance: -
CDR3aa: ASSSGGALDTQY

len: 10
d_gene: TRBD1
j_gene: TRBJ1-4
v_gene: TRBV29-1
abundance: -
CDR3aa: SVRTGREKLF

len: 13
d_gene: TRBD2
j_gene: TRBJ2-2
v_gene: TRBV4-2
abundance: -
CDR3aa: ASSPAGANTGELF

len: 13
d_gene: TRBD1
j_gene: TRBJ1-1
v_gene: TRBV9
abundance: -
CDR3aa: ASSPTGGGSTEAF

len: 12
d_gene: -
j_gene: TRBJ1-1
v_gene: TRBV2
abundance: -
CDR3aa: ASTLRGENTEAF

len: 9
d_gene: -
j_gene: TRBJ2-4
v_gene: TRBV28
abundance: once
CDR3aa: ASNSRNIQY

len: 12
d_gene: TRBD1
j_gene: TRBJ1-4
v_gene: TRBV6-5
abundance: -
CDR3aa: ASRRGQRTEKLF

len: 12
d_gene: TRBD1
j_gene: TRBJ1-2
v_gene: TRBV6-5
abundance: -
CDR3aa: ATLGQPSNYGYT

len: 12
d_gene: TRBD2
j_gene: TRBJ2-5
v_gene: TRBV3-1/TRBV3-2
abundance: few
CDR3aa: ATGLAGGGETQY

len: 15
d_gene: TRBD2
j_gene: TRBJ2-3
v_gene: TRBV2
abundance: -
CDR3aa: ASSERVSGRARDTQY

len: 13
d_gene: TRBD1
j_gene: TRBJ1-2
v_gene: TRBV7-8
abundance: -
CDR3aa: ASSFDRASFYGYT

len: 10
d_gene: TRBD1
j_gene: TRBJ1-4
v_gene: TRBV5-4
abundance: -
CDR3aa: ASSSDQTGGS

len: 11
d_gene: -
j_gene: TRBJ2-7
v_gene: TRBV5-1
abundance: -
CDR3aa: ASSLGHSYEQY

len: 13
d_gene: TRBD1
j_gene: TRBJ1-1
v_gene: TRBV5-1
abundance: -
CDR3aa: ASSSLTGGNTEAF

len: 12
d_gene: -
j_gene: TRBJ2-7
v_gene: TRBV3-1/TRBV3-2
abundance: few
CDR3aa: ASSHGGGPIEQY

len: 12
d_gene: -
j_gene: TRBJ2-6
v_gene: TRBV28
abundance: -
CDR3aa: ASTRGAGANVLT

len: 12
d_gene: -
j_gene: TRBJ1-3
v_gene: TRBV10-3
abundance: once
CDR3aa: AIREREVQDTIY

len: 8
d_gene: -
j_gene: TRBJ1-2
v_gene: TRBV20-1
abundance: -
CDR3aa: SADPGGYT

len: 12
d_gene: -
j_gene: TRBJ1-5
v_gene: TRBV4-2
abundance: -
CDR3aa: ASSPAIRAQPQH

len: 11
d_gene: -
j_gene: TRBJ1-1
v_gene: TRBV29-1
abundance: -
CDR3aa: SGAYVRDTEAF

len: 11
d_gene: -
j_gene: TRBJ2-1
v_gene: TRBV10-3
abundance: -
CDR3aa: AIGRDTYNEQF

len: 13
d_gene: TRBD1
j_gene: TRBJ2-7
v_gene: TRBV5-1
abundance: once
CDR3aa: ASREGTGPDYEQY

len: 12
d_gene: -
j_gene: TRBJ2-5
v_gene: TRBV5-1
abundance: once
CDR3aa: ASSLALAEETQY

len: 12
d_gene: -
j_gene: TRBJ1-6
v_gene: TRBV14
abundance: -
CDR3aa: ASSQEAGWTPLH

len: 13
d_gene: -
j_gene: TRBJ2-4
v_gene: TRBV27
abundance: -
CDR3aa: ASSYRFPVLGIQY

len: 13
d_gene: TRBD1
j_gene: TRBJ1-5
v_gene: TRBV6-2/TRBV6-3
abundance: -
CDR3aa: ASRYGTGVSQPQH

len: 15
d_gene: TRBD1
j_gene: TRBJ2-1
v_gene: TRBV5-8
abundance: -
CDR3aa: ASCRVFDRGGYNEQF

len: 14
d_gene: -
j_gene: TRBJ2-3
v_gene: TRBV4-3
abundance: -
CDR3aa: ASSQDLGARSDTQY

len: 11
d_gene: TRBD1
j_gene: TRBJ2-7
v_gene: TRBV27
abundance: -
CDR3aa: ASSLQGAREQY

len: 11
d_gene: -
j_gene: TRBJ1-2
v_gene: TRBV5-4
abundance: -
CDR3aa: ASSTIRNYGYT

len: 11
d_gene: TRBD1
j_gene: TRBJ1-1
v_gene: TRBV14
abundance: -
CDR3aa: ASRQQGGTEAF

len: 16
d_gene: -
j_gene: TRBJ2-7
v_gene: TRBV12-1
abundance: -
CDR3aa: ASSGRQGVGDSSYEQY

len: 14
d_gene: TRBD1
j_gene: TRBJ1-6
v_gene: TRBV18
abundance: -
CDR3aa: ASSPPSGQLNSPLH

len: 14
d_gene: TRBD1
j_gene: TRBJ1-5
v_gene: TRBV29-1
abundance: -
CDR3aa: SVVPHLTGDNQPQH

len: 12
d_gene: -
j_gene: TRBJ1-1
v_gene: TRBV19
abundance: many
CDR3aa: ASKRSGLNTEAF

len: 13
d_gene: TRBD1
j_gene: TRBJ1-5
v_gene: TRBV28
abundance: -
CDR3aa: ASSYRTGGRQPQH

len: 14
d_gene: TRBD2
j_gene: TRBJ2-1
v_gene: TRBV2
abundance: -
CDR3aa: ASTGLAGEGYNEQF

len: 14
d_gene: TRBD2
j_gene: TRBJ2-7
v_gene: TRBV19
abundance: -
CDR3aa: ASSTTSGSRSYEQY

len: 8
d_gene: -
j_gene: TRBJ1-2
v_gene: TRBV20-1
abundance: few
CDR3aa: SALRGGYT

len: 11
d_gene: -
j_gene: TRBJ2-2
v_gene: TRBV6-6
abundance: -
CDR3aa: ASSHSGTGELF